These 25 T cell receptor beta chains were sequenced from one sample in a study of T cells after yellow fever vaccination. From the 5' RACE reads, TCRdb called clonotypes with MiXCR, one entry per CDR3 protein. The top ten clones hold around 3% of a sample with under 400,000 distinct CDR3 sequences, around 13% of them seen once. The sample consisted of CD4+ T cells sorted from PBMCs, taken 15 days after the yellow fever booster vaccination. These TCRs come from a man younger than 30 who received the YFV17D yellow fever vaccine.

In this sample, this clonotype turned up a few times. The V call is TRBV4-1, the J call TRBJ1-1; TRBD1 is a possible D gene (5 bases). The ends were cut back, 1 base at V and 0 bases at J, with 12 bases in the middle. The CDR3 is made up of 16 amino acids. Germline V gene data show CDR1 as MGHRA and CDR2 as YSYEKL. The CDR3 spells CASSQVPRALNTEAFF. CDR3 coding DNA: TGCGCCAGCAGCCAAGTCCCCAGGGCTTTGAACACTGAAGCTTTCTTT.

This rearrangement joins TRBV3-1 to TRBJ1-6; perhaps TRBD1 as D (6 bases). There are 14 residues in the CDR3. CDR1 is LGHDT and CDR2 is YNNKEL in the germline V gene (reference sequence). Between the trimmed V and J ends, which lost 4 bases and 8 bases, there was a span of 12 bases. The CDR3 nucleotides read TGTGCCAGCAGCCGGAGGGGGGGGGATTCACCCCTCCACTTT. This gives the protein CASSRRGGDSPLHF.

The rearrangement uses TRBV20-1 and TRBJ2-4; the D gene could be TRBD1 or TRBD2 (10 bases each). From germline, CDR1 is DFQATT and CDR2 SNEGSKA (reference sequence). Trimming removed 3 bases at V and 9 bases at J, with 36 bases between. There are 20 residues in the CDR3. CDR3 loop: CSARGPGQGLAGVLGGIQYF. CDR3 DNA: TGCAGTGCTAGGGGCCCGGGACAGGGGCTAGCGGGGGTCCTCGGGGGCATTCAGTACTTC.

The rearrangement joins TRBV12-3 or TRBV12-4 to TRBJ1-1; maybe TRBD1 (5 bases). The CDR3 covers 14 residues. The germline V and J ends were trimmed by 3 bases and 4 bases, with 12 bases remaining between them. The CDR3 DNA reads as TGTGCCAGCAGTTTTCAGGGAGTTAGCACTGAAGCTTTCTTT. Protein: CASSFQGVSTEAFF.

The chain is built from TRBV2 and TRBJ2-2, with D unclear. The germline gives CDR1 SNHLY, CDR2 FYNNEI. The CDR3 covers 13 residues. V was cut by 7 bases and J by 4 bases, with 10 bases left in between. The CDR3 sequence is CASTVRITGELFF. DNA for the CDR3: TGTGCCAGCACTGTCCGGATCACCGGGGAGCTGTTTTTT.

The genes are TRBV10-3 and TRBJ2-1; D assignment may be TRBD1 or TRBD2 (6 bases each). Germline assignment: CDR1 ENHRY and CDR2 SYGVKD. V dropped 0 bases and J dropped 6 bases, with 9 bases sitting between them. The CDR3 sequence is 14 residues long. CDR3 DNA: TGTGCCATCAGTGAGTCGGAGGGGGGCAATGAGCAGTTCTTC. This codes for CAISESEGGNEQFF.

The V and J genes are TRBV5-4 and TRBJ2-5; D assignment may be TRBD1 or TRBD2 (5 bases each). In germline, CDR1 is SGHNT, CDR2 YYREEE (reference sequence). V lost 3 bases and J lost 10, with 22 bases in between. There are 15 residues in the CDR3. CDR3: CASSSPRDPVGIQYF. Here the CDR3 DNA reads TGTGCCAGCAGCTCTCCCCGGGACCCCGTGGGGATCCAGTACTTC.

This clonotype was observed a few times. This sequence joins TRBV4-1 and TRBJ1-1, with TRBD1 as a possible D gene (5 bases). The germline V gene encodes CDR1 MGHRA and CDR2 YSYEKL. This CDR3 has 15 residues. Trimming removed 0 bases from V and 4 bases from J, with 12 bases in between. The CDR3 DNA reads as TGCGCCAGCAGCCAAGAGAGGGTTGGGGGCACTGAAGCTTTCTTT. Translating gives CASSQERVGGTEAFF.

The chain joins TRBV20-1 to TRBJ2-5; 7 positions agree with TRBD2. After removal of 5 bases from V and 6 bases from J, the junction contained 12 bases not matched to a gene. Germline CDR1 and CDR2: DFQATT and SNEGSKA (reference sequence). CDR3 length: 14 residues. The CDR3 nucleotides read TGCAGTGCTCCCCAGGCGCGGGGGAGAAAGACCCAGTACTTC. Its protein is CSAPQARGRKTQYF.

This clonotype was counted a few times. The chain's CDR3 is CASSLIGPSYEQYF. For the CDR3, the DNA is TGTGCCAGCTCACTTATTGGGCCTTCCTACGAGCAGTACTTC. The V gene is TRBV18, the J gene TRBJ2-7; D not resolved. The germline V gene encodes CDR1 KGHSH and CDR2 LQKENI. This CDR3 is 14 amino acids long. Between the trimmed V and J ends, which lost 4 bases and 1 base, there was a span of 11 bases.

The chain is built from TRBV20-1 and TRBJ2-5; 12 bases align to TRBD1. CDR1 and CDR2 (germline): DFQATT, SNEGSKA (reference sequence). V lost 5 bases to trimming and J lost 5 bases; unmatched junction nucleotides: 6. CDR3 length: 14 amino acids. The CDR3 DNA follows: TGCAGTGCTCGCCGGGACAGGGGGCACGAGACCCAGTACTTC. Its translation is CSARRDRGHETQYF.

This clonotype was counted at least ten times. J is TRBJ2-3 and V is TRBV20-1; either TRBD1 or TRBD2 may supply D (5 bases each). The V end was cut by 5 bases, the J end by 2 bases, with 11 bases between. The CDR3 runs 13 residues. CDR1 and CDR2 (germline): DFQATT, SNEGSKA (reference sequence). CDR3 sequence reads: CSARDGNTDTQYF. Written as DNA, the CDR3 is TGCAGTGCTCGGGACGGTAACACAGATACGCAGTATTTT.

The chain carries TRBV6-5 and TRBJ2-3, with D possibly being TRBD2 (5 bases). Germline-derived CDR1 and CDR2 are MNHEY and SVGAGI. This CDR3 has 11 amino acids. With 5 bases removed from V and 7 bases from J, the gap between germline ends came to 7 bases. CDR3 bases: TGTGCCAGCAGTCGGAGGAATACGCAGTATTTT. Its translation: CASSRRNTQYF.

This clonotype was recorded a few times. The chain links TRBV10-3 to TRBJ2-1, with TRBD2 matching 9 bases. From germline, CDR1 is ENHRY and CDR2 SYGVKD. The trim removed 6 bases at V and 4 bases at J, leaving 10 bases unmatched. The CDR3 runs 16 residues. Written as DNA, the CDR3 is TGTGCCATCAGCAAATCCAGCGGGGGGCCGTACAATGAGCAGTTCTTC. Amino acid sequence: CAISKSSGGPYNEQFF.

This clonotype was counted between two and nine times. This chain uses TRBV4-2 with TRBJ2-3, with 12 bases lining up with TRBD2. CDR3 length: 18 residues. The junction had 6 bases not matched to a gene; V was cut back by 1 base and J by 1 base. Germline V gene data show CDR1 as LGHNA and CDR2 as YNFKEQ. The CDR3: CASSQGSSGGAGTDTQYF. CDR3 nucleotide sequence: TGTGCCAGCAGCCAAGGGTCTAGCGGGGGGGCGGGCACAGATACGCAGTATTTT.

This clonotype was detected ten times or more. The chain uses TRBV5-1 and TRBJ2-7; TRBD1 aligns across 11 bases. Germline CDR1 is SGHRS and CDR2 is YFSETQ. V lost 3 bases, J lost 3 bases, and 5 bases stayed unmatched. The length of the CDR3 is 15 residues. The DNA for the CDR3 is TGCGCCAGCAGCTCCGGGACAGGGGGAATCTACGAGCAGTACTTC. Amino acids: CASSSGTGGIYEQYF.

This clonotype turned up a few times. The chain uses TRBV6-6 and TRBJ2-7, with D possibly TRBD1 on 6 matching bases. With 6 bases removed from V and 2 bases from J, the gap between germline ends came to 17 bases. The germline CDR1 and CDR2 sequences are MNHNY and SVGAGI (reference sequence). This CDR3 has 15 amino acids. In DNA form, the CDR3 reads TGTGCCAGCAGGCCTAGCACAGGGAACCCCTACGAGCAGTACGTC. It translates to CASRPSTGNPYEQYV.

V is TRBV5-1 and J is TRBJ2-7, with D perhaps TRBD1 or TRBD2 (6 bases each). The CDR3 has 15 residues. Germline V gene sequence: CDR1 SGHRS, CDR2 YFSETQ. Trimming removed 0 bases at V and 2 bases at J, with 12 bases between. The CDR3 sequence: CASSLGGALAYEQYV. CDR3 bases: TGCGCCAGCAGCTTGGGGGGGGCTCTGGCCTACGAGCAGTACGTC.

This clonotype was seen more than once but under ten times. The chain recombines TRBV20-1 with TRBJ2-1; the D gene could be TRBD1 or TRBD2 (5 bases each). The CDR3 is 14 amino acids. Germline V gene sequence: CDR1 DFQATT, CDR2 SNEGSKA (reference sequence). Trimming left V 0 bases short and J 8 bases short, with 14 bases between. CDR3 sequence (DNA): TGCAGTGCTAGAGATGGGACGGTCCCCTATGAGCAGTTCTTC. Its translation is CSARDGTVPYEQFF.

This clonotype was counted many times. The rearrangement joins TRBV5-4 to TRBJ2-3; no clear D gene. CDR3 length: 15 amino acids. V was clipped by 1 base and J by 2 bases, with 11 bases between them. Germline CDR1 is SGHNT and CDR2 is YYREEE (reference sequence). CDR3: CASSLTPRTTDTQYF. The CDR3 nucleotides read TGTGCCAGCAGCTTGACGCCGAGAACCACAGATACGCAGTATTTT.

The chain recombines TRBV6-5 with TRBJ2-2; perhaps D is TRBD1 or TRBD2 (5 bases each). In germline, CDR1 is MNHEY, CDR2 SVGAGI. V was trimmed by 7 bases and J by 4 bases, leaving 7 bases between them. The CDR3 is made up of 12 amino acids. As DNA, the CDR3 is TGTGCCAGCATGGGGGTCACCGGGGAGCTGTTTTTT. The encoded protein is CASMGVTGELFF.

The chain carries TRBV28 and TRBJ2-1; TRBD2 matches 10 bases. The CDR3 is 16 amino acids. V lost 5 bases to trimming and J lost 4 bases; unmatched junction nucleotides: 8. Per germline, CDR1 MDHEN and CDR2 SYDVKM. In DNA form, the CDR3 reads TGTGCCAGCAGTGCAAGCGCTAGCGGGGGATACAATGAGCAGTTCTTC. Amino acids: CASSASASGGYNEQFF.

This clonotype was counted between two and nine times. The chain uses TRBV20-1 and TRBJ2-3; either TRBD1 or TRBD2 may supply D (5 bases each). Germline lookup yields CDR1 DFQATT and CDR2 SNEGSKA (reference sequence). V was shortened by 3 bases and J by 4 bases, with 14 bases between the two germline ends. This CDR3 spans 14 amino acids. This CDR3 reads CSASWWQGPDTQYF. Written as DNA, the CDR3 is TGCAGTGCTAGTTGGTGGCAGGGACCAGATACGCAGTATTTT.

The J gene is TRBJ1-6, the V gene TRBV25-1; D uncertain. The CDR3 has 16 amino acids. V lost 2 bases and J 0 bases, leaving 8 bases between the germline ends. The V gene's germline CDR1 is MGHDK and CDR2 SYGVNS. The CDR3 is CASSEGRSSYNSPLHF. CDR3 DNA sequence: TGTGCCAGCAGTGAAGGCCGCAGCTCCTATAATTCACCCCTCCACTTT.

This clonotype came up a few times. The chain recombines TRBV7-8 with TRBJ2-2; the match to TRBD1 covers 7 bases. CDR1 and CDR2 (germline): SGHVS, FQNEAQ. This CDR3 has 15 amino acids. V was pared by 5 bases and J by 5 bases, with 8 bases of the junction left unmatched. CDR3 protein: CASSPRTGQTGELFF. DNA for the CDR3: TGTGCCAGCAGCCCTCGGACAGGACAGACCGGGGAGCTGTTTTTT. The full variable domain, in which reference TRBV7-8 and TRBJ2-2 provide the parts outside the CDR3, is GAGVSQSPRYKVAKRGQDVALRCDPISGHVSLFWYQQALGQGPEFLTYFQNEAQLDKSGLPSDRFFAERPEGSVSTLKIQRTQQEDSAVYLCASSPRTGQTGELFFGEGSRLTVL.